Here is one T cell receptor (beta chain) with its context. Antigen: not known. The data derive from a study of graft-versus-host responses after intestinal transplantation. Study-level information: Every transplant recipient was induced with anti-thymocyte globulin, then maintained on tacrolimus and steroids for around 3 years. Findings and limits, study-wide: Among circulating GvH clones, peak levels were associated with early post-transplant declines in HvG clones. Graft-versus-host to host-versus-graft clonal ratios in allografts were high in patients with graft-donor T cell macrochimerism. Recipient-marrow GvH clones were detected, some having first appeared in ileum or blood.

CDR3 length: 20 amino acids. The germline CDR1 and CDR2 sequences are ENHRY and SYGVKD. With 3 bases clipped from V and 2 bases from J, the junction kept 16 bases outside the gene matches. This table comes from immunoSEQ multiplex PCR, and its TCRdb copy is limited to in-frame clones, with some not included. The sample contains roughly 70,000 clones, over 75% of which appear only once. Specimen: unstimulated CD4+ T cells sorted from spleen or lymph node cells, collected before transplant. The genes are TRBV10-3 and TRBJ1-3, with 10 bases matching TRBD1. The source of this sequence is a human donor who was the organ donor for an intestinal transplant. In nucleotides, the CDR3 is TGTGCCATCAGTGACCTGACATTTAGGGACAGGGGAAAAGCTGGAAACACCATATATTTT. This gives the protein CAISDLTFRDRGKAGNTIYF.